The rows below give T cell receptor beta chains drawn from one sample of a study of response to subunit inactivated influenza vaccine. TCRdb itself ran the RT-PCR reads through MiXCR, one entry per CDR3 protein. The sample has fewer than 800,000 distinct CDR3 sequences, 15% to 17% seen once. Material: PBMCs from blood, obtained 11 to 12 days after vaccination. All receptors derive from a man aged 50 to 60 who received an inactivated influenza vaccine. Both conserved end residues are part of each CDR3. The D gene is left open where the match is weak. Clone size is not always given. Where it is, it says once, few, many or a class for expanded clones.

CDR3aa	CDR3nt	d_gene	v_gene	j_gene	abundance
CCATPGQGAAFYGYTF	TGCTGTGCTACCCCCGGACAGGGGGCCGCCTTCTATGGCTACACCTTC	TRBD1	TRBV20-1	TRBJ1-2	.
CASSVRGGMNTEAFF	TGTGCCAGCAGTGTCAGGGGAGGAATGAACACTGAAGCTTTCTTT	.	TRBV12-3/TRBV12-4	TRBJ1-1	.
CASRSSGQGWCYTF	TGTGCCAGCAGATCGAGTGGACAGGGATGGTGCTACACCTTC	TRBD1	TRBV12-3/TRBV12-4	TRBJ1-2	few
CASSLEVAGWTEAFF	TGTGCCAGCAGCTTGGAAGTCGCGGGATGGACTGAAGCTTTCTTT	.	TRBV5-5	TRBJ1-1	.
CASVGVQGRGELFF	TGTGCCAGCGTCGGGGTACAGGGGCGGGGGGAGCTGTTTTTT	TRBD1	TRBV6-1	TRBJ2-2	.
CAWTAGMDEQYF	TGTGCCTGGACGGCTGGGATGGACGAGCAGTACTTC	.	TRBV30	TRBJ2-7	few
CASSRPSGAWSYNEQFF	TGTGCCAGCAGTCGCCCCAGTGGGGCATGGTCCTACAATGAGCAGTTCTTC	.	TRBV6-2/TRBV6-3	TRBJ2-1	few
CASSIFGSETSGYNEQFF	TGTGCCAGTAGTATCTTCGGTTCGGAGACTAGCGGCTACAATGAGCAGTTCTTC	TRBD2	TRBV19	TRBJ2-1	once
CASRSFGAGMGVQYF	TGTGCCAGCAGGAGCTTCGGGGCTGGTATGGGGGTGCAGTACTTC	.	TRBV6-1	TRBJ2-7	many
CASSSELAGGPGQFF	TGTGCCAGCAGTTCAGAACTAGCGGGGGGGCCCGGGCAGTTCTTC	TRBD2	TRBV12-3/TRBV12-4	TRBJ2-1	few
CASSLVAGARTGELFF	TGTGCCAGCAGCTTAGTAGCGGGGGCCCGCACCGGGGAGCTGTTTTTT	TRBD2	TRBV7-2	TRBJ2-2	many
CSGGQVGGEQFF	TGCAGCGGGGGACAGGTGGGGGGTGAGCAGTTCTTC	TRBD1	TRBV29-1	TRBJ2-1	.
CASSSWDRPSYEQYF	TGTGCCAGCAGCTCCTGGGACCGGCCTTCCTACGAGCAGTACTTC	.	TRBV11-2	TRBJ2-7	few
CSARSRDRGTYEQYF	TGCAGTGCTAGATCCCGGGACAGGGGAACCTACGAGCAGTACTTC	TRBD1	TRBV20-1	TRBJ2-7	.